The clone carrying this TCR beta chain turned up a few times. TCRdb passed the RT-PCR reads through MiXCR, listing each CDR3 protein once. The sample lists approximately 150,000 distinct CDR3 sequences; about two fifths were seen once. The data were obtained in a study of patients and donors after allogeneic stem cell transplantation. V dropped 7 bases and J dropped 8 bases, with 17 bases sitting between them. The CDR3 contains 14 residues. The sequence derives from a human donor who was either an allogeneic HSCT recipient or a stem cell or donor lymphocyte infusion donor (not recorded which). It is not recorded whose cells these are; they may come from a transplant donor. The V gene is TRBV12-3 or TRBV12-4, the J gene TRBJ1-4, with D possibly matching TRBD1 (6 bases). Sequencing input: blood, either unsorted or a sorted T cell fraction (not recorded which). This CDR3 is CASTSDSRVEKLFF. For the CDR3, the DNA is TGTGCCAGCACCTCGGACAGTAGGGTGGAAAAACTGTTTTTT.